The 28 T cell receptor beta chains presented below share a single source sample, sequenced in a study of blood T cell repertoires in COVID-19. The assay was immunoSEQ multiplex PCR, and TCRdb's table has in-frame clones only and misses some. The sample includes about 230,000 clones, 70% to 90% of them seen just once. The sequenced sample was peripheral blood. The receptor set was obtained from a woman aged 70 to 79 with active or convalescent COVID-19.

V gene TRBV19 combines with J gene TRBJ2-5, with D possibly being TRBD2 (6 bases). Germline CDR1 is LNHDA and CDR2 is SQIVND (reference sequence). The CDR3 runs to 12 residues. V gave up 5 bases and J gave up 5 bases, with 9 bases separating them. In nucleotides, the CDR3 is TGTGCCAGTAGTCAGGGAGGCGAGACCCAGTACTTC. Translating it yields CASSQGGETQYF.

V is TRBV7-2 and J is TRBJ2-3; TRBD1 matches at 12 bases. Germline lookup yields CDR1 SGHTA and CDR2 FQGNSA. CDR3 length equals 16 residues. J lost 7 bases, V lost 3 bases, and 8 bases had no gene match. The CDR3 nucleotides read TGTGCCAGCAGCTTCTCCGGGACAGGGGGCTCCAATACGCAGTATTTT. This encodes CASSFSGTGGSNTQYF.

This chain joins TRBV28 and TRBJ2-5, with a weak D call TRBD2 (6 bases). The CDR3 extends over 15 amino acids. Germline CDR1 and CDR2: MDHEN and SYDVKM. Between the trimmed V and J ends, which lost 4 bases and 6 bases, there was a span of 18 bases. Here the CDR3 reads CASSYYRESGQTQYF. CDR3 DNA: TGTGCCAGCAGTTATTACCGGGAGTCCGGACAGACCCAGTACTTC. The entire variable domain, with the rest obtained from reference TRBV28 and TRBJ2-5, is as follows: DVKVTQSSRYLVKRTGEKVFLECVQDMDHENMFWYRQDPGLGLRLIYFSYDVKMKEKGDIPEGYSVSREKKERFSLILESASTNQTSMYLCASSYYRESGQTQYFGPGTRLLVL.

The chain uses TRBV7-2 and TRBJ1-3; the D is unclear. Germline V gene sequence: CDR1 SGHTA, CDR2 FQGNSA. This CDR3 has 16 residues. The V gene lost 6 bases and the J gene lost 4 bases, with 19 bases spanning the gap. CDR3 residues: CASRLGVDSKGNTIYF. The DNA of the CDR3 is TGTGCCAGCAGGCTCGGTGTAGATTCAAAAGGAAACACCATATATTTT.

The chain combines TRBV3-1 (or the pseudogene TRBV3-2) with TRBJ2-4; possible D gene TRBD2, 7 bases. The germline CDR1 and CDR2 sequences are LGHDT and YNNKEL (reference sequence). V was pared by 2 bases and J by 0 bases, with 14 bases between. There are 17 residues in the CDR3. The CDR3 sequence is CASSQLFGGPAKNIQYF. The CDR3 nucleotides read TGTGCCAGCAGCCAACTTTTCGGGGGGCCAGCCAAAAACATTCAGTACTTC.

This clone was found a few times. The rearrangement links TRBV27 to TRBJ2-5, with 7 bases aligning to TRBD2. Germline loops: CDR1 MNHEY, CDR2 SMNVEV (reference sequence). The CDR3 spans 15 residues. V dropped 4 bases and J dropped 5; count of bases not matched to a gene: 10. CDR3 nucleotide sequence: TGTGCCAGCAGTTCGAGACCAGGGAGGGCGGAGACCCAGTACTTC. Translating gives CASSSRPGRAETQYF.

V and J are TRBV5-1 and TRBJ1-3; D unclear. The CDR3 consists of 13 residues. V lost 1 base and J 1 base, leaving 3 bases between the germline ends. Germline V CDR1 and CDR2: SGHRS, YFSETQ. CDR3 DNA sequence: TGCGCCAGCAGCTTGTCATCTGGAAACACCATATATTTT. It encodes CASSLSSGNTIYF.

The V call is TRBV19, the J call TRBJ2-3, with D unresolved. V lost 8 bases, J lost 4 bases, and 13 bases lay in between. Germline V CDR1 and CDR2: LNHDA, SQIVND (reference sequence). There are 13 residues in the CDR3. The CDR3: CASARKAADTQYF. The CDR3, as DNA: TGTGCCAGTGCCCGGAAGGCGGCAGATACGCAGTATTTT.

The rearrangement uses TRBV24-1 and TRBJ1-6; D ambiguous. Trimming left V 5 bases short and J 0 bases short, with 4 bases between. This CDR3 region has 14 residues. CDR1 is KGHDR, CDR2 SFDVKD, per germline. The CDR3 here is CATSASSYNSPLHF. The CDR3 DNA reads as TGTGCCACCAGTGCCAGCTCCTATAATTCACCCCTCCACTTT.

This chain connects TRBV5-4 to TRBJ2-2; no clear D gene. CDR1 and CDR2 (germline): SGHNT, YYREEE (reference sequence). V lost 0 bases and J 1 base, leaving 13 bases between the germline ends. The CDR3 has 17 residues. CDR3 residues: CASSLGSVVLNTGELFF. In DNA, the CDR3 is TGTGCCAGCAGCTTGGGCAGCGTGGTTCTGAACACCGGGGAGCTGTTTTTT.

The rearrangement links TRBV4-3 to TRBJ1-1, with D possibly TRBD1 on 6 matching bases. The CDR3 runs to 14 residues. The V end was cut by 5 bases, the J end by 2 bases, with 12 bases between. From germline, CDR1 is LGHNA and CDR2 YSLEER. The CDR3 nucleotides read TGCGCCAGCAGCTTGGGACAAACTAACACTGAAGCTTTCTTT. This encodes CASSLGQTNTEAFF.

CDR3 bases: TGTGCCAGCAGTGGGACAGTGAATGAAAAACTGTTTTTT. Translation gives CASSGTVNEKLFF. The rearrangement uses TRBV11-2 and TRBJ1-4; the match to TRBD1 covers 7 bases. CDR1 and CDR2 (germline): SGHAT, FQNNGV. The CDR3 length is 13 residues. V shed 6 bases, J shed 5 bases, and the junction held 3 bases outside the gene matches.

DNA for the CDR3: TGTGCCAGCAGTCTTAGGACTAGCGGGCCCTACGAGCAGTACTTC. This gives the protein CASSLRTSGPYEQYF. The gene calls are TRBV27 and TRBJ2-7, with TRBD2 identical over 11 bases. CDR3 length: 15 residues. Trimming at V came to 5 bases and at J to 2 bases, leaving 5 bases not matched to a gene. Germline V gives CDR1 MNHEY, CDR2 SMNVEV (reference sequence).

The chain employs TRBV2 and TRBJ1-5, with a possible D match to TRBD1 (5 bases). CDR1 SNHLY and CDR2 FYNNEI come from the germline V gene. V lost 4 bases and J lost 2, with 12 bases in between. The CDR3 spans 15 residues. In DNA form, the CDR3 reads TGTGCCAGCAGTGGGACACTCCGGGGCAATCAGCCCCAGCATTTT. Residues: CASSGTLRGNQPQHF.

The gene calls are TRBV10-3 and TRBJ1-1; D not certain. The CDR3 is made up of 15 amino acids. The V gene lost 0 bases and the J gene lost 4 bases, with 12 bases spanning the gap. Germline CDR1 ENHRY, CDR2 SYGVKD. In DNA, the CDR3 is TGTGCCATCAGTGAGTCGACTCGAGGGAGCACTGAAGCTTTCTTT. It translates to CAISESTRGSTEAFF.

Regarding this clone: Other nucleotide sequences from this sample produce the same CDR3. This chain connects TRBV3-1 (or the pseudogene TRBV3-2) to TRBJ1-3, with unresolved D. The CDR3 length is 13 residues. Germline CDR1 is LGHDT and CDR2 is YNNKEL (reference sequence). The V and J ends lost 3 bases and 2 bases respectively, with 5 bases between them. The CDR3 bases are TGTGCCAGCAGCCAGTCGGCTGGAAACACCATATATTTT. Its protein product is CASSQSAGNTIYF.

This sequence joins TRBV10-3 and TRBJ1-3; 7 bases map to TRBD1. Germline CDR1 and CDR2: ENHRY and SYGVKD. Trimming at V came to 6 bases and at J to 0 bases, leaving 5 bases not matched to a gene. This CDR3 spans 15 amino acids. The CDR3 DNA is TGTGCCATCAGGGGGGCAGGGGGCTCTGGAAACACCATATATTTT. Its translation: CAIRGAGGSGNTIYF.

The chain carries TRBV4-2 and TRBJ1-1, with 9 bases aligning to TRBD1. Trimming took 0 bases from V and 5 from J; bases not matched to a gene: 10. Germline CDR1 LGHNA, CDR2 YNFKEQ. The CDR3 has 17 amino acids. The CDR3 loop reads CASSQEGTGRLETEAFF. The CDR3 nucleotides are TGTGCCAGCAGCCAAGAGGGGACAGGGAGGTTAGAGACTGAAGCTTTCTTT.

This clone was found a few times. This chain links TRBV27 with TRBJ1-5; no reliable D call. This CDR3 contains 15 residues. V dropped 6 bases and J dropped 0 bases, with 12 bases sitting between them. Germline V gene lookup returns CDR1 MNHEY and CDR2 SMNVEV (reference sequence). The CDR3 loop is CASRLEAVSNQPQHF. The CDR3 nucleotides read TGTGCCAGCAGACTTGAGGCGGTTAGCAATCAGCCCCAGCATTTT.

The rearrangement joins TRBV9 to TRBJ2-5; D possibly corresponds to TRBD1 (6 bases). Trimming took off 0 bases at V and 5 bases at J, with 11 bases between the two ends. The CDR3 consists of 14 residues. CDR1 is SGDLS and CDR2 is YYNGEE in the germline V gene. CDR3: CASSVDRVGETQYF. CDR3 nucleotides: TGTGCCAGCAGCGTAGACAGGGTGGGGGAGACCCAGTACTTC.

The chain employs TRBV18 and TRBJ1-1, with a possible D match to TRBD1 (6 bases). CDR3 length equals 15 residues. Trimming pared 0 bases from V and 3 bases from J, leaving 11 bases between. Germline CDR1 reads KGHSH; CDR2 reads LQKENI. The CDR3 reads CASSPPGAKDTEAFF. The CDR3 bases are TGTGCCAGCTCACCACCGGGGGCAAAGGACACTGAAGCTTTCTTT. Filled out from reference TRBV18 and TRBJ1-1, the complete variable domain reads NAGVMQNPRHLVRRRGQEARLRCSPMKGHSHVYWYRQLPEEGLKFMVYLQKENIIDESGMPKERFSAEFPKEGPSILRIQQVVRGDSAAYFCASSPPGAKDTEAFFGQGTRLTVV.

The rearrangement uses TRBV30 and TRBJ1-2; D possibly corresponds to TRBD1 (6 bases). The germline CDR1 and CDR2 sequences are GTSNPN and SVGIG (reference sequence). Trimming shortened V by 5 bases and J by 0 bases, and 7 bases separated the two germline ends. CDR3 length: 12 amino acids. The CDR3 is CAWRTANYGYTF. The CDR3 region has the DNA TGTGCCTGGCGGACAGCTAACTATGGCTACACCTTC. Full variable domain (remainder filled in from reference TRBV30 and TRBJ1-2): SQTIHQWPATLVQPVGSPLSLECTVEGTSNPNLYWYRQAAGRGLQLLFYSVGIGQISSEVPQNLSASRPQDRQFILSSKKLLLSDSGFYLCAWRTANYGYTFGSGTRLTVV.

This clone was seen a few times. The rearrangement links TRBV2 to TRBJ1-5; D is unclear. V dropped 7 bases and J dropped 3 bases, with 10 bases sitting between them. This CDR3 spans 13 amino acids. Germline values: CDR1 SNHLY, CDR2 FYNNEI. CDR3 sequence: CASTGELNQPQHF. The CDR3 DNA reads TGTGCCAGCACCGGGGAACTCAATCAGCCCCAGCATTTT.

This clone was seen a single time. The rearrangement uses TRBV28 and TRBJ1-1; no reliable D call. The V and J ends lost 6 bases and 1 base respectively, with 15 bases between them. The CDR3 extends over 15 amino acids. The germline V gene has CDR1 MDHEN and CDR2 SYDVKM. CDR3 sequence: CASSPRLTTNTEAFF. In DNA form, the CDR3 reads TGTGCCAGCAGCCCCCGTTTAACAACGAACACTGAAGCTTTCTTT.

The chain links TRBV12-5 to TRBJ2-7; TRBD1 aligns across 8 bases. Germline CDR1 LGHNT, CDR2 FRNRAP. The CDR3 contains 19 residues. V lost 2 bases and J lost 0; bases outside the gene matches: 15. DNA for the CDR3: TGTGCTAGTGGTTTGCCACGCCACTTACCGGGACAGGACTCCTACGAGCAGTACTTC. Translating gives CASGLPRHLPGQDSYEQYF.

The genes are TRBV12-3 or TRBV12-4 and TRBJ2-3; D is perhaps TRBD1 (6 bases). The V gene lost 4 bases and the J gene lost 8 bases, with 10 bases spanning the gap. The CDR3 runs to 12 residues. The chain's CDR3 is CASSYEGGTQYF. CDR3 DNA: TGTGCCAGCAGTTACGAAGGGGGTACGCAGTATTTT.

This CDR3 is CASMALSGTEAFF. The CDR3 bases are TGCGCCAGCATGGCCCTCTCGGGGACTGAAGCTTTCTTT. The V gene is TRBV5-1, the J gene TRBJ1-1; no definite D call. V dropped 6 bases and J dropped 5 bases, with 14 bases sitting between them. Germline values: CDR1 SGHRS, CDR2 YFSETQ. The CDR3 totals 13 residues. The whole variable domain, filled in from reference TRBV5-1 and TRBJ1-1, reads KAGVTQTPRYLIKTRGQQVTLSCSPISGHRSVSWYQQTPGQGLQFLFEYFSETQRNKGNFPGRFSGRQFSNSRSEMNVSTLELGDSALYLCASMALSGTEAFFGQGTRLTVV.

The genes are TRBV5-1 and TRBJ1-2; tentative D call: TRBD1 (5 bases). This CDR3 region has 16 residues. Trimming left V 4 bases short and J 4 bases short, with 20 bases between. Germline-derived CDR1 and CDR2 are SGHRS and YFSETQ. CDR3 amino acids: CASSASGGVLIYGYTF. The CDR3 DNA follows: TGCGCCAGCAGCGCCAGCGGAGGGGTTTTAATCTATGGCTACACCTTC.